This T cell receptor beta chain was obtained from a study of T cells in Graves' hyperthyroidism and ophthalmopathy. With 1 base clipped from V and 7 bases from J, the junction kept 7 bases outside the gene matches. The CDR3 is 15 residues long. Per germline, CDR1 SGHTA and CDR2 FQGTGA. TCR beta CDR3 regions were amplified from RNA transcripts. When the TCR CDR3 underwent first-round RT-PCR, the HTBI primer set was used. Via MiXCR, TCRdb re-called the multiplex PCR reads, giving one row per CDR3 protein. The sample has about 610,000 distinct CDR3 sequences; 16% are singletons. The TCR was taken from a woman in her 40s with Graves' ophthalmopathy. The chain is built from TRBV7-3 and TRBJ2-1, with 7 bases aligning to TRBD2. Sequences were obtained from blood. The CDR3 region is CASSLSGSTSNEQFF. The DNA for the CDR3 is TGTGCCAGCAGCTTAAGCGGGAGTACTTCAAATGAGCAGTTCTTC.